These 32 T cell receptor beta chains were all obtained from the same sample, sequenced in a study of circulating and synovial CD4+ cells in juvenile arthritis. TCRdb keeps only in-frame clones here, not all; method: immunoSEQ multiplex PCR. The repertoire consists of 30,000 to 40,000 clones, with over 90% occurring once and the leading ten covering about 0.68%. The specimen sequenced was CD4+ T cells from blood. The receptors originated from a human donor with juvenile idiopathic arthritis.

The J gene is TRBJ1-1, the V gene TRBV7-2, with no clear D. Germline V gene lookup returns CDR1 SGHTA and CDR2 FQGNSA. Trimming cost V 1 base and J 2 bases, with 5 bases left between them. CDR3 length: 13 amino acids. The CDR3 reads CASSLDFNTEAFF. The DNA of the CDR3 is TGTGCCAGCAGCTTAGACTTTAACACTGAAGCTTTCTTT.

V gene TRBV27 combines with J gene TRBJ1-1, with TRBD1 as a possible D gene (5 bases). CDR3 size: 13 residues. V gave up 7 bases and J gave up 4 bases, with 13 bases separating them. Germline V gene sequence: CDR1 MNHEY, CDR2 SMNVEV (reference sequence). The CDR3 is CASTAGGTTEAFF. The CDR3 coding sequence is TGTGCCAGCACCGCGGGGGGAACCACTGAAGCTTTCTTT.

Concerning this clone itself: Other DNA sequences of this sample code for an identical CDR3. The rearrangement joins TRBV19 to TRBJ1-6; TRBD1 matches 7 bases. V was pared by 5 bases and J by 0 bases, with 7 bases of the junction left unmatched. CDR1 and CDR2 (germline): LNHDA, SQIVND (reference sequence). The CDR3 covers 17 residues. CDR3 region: CASSVWGQSSYNSPLHF. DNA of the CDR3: TGTGCCAGTAGTGTTTGGGGACAGAGCTCCTATAATTCACCCCTCCACTTT.

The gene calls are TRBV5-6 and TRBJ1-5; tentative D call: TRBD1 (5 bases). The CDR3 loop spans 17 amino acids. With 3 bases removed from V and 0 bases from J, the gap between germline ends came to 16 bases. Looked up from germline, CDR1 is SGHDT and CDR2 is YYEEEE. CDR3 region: CASSSTTDTNSNQPQHF. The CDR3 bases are TGTGCCAGCAGCTCAACGACAGACACTAATAGCAATCAGCCCCAGCATTTT.

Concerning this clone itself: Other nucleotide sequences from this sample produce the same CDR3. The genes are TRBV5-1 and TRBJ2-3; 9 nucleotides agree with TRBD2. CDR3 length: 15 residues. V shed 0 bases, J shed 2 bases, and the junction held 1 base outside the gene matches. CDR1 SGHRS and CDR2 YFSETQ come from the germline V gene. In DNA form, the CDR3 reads TGCGCCAGCAGCTTGGTAGCGGGAGCCACAGATACGCAGTATTTT. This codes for CASSLVAGATDTQYF. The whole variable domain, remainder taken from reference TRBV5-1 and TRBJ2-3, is KAGVTQTPRYLIKTRGQQVTLSCSPISGHRSVSWYQQTPGQGLQFLFEYFSETQRNKGNFPGRFSGRQFSNSRSEMNVSTLELGDSALYLCASSLVAGATDTQYFGPGTRLTVL.

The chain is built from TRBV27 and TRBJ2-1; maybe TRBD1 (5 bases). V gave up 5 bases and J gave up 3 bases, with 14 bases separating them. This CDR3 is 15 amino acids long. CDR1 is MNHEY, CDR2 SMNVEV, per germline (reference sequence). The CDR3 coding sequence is TGTGCCAGCAGTCGACAGTACAGTAGCTACAATGAGCAGTTCTTC. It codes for CASSRQYSSYNEQFF.

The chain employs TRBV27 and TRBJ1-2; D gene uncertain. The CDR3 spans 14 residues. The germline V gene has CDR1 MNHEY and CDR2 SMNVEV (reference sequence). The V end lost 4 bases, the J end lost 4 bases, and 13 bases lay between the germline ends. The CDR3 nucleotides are TGTGCCAGCAGTTCAACACAGCAGCTCTATGGCTACACCTTC. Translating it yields CASSSTQQLYGYTF.

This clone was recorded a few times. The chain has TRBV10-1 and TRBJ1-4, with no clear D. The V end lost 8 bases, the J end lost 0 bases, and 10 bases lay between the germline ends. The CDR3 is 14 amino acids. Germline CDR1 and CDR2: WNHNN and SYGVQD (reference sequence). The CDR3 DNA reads TGCGCCAGCCAGCTACAGACAACTAATGAAAAACTGTTTTTT. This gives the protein CASQLQTTNEKLFF.

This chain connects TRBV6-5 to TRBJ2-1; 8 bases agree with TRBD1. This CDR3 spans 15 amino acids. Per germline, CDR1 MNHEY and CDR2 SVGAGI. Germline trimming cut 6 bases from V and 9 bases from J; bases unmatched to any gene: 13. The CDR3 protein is CASSRDRGVLGEQFF. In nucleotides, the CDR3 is TGTGCCAGCAGCCGAGACAGGGGAGTATTGGGTGAGCAGTTCTTC.

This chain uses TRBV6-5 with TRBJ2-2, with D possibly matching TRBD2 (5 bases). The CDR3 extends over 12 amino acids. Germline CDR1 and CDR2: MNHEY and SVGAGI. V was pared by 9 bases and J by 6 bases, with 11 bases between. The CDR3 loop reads CASNGGPGELFF. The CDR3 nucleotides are TGTGCCAGTAACGGAGGACCCGGGGAGCTGTTTTTT.

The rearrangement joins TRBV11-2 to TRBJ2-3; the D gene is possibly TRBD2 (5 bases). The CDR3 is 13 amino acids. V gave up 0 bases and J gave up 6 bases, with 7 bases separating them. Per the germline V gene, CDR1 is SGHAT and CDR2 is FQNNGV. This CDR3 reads CASSLERVDTQYF. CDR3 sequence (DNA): TGTGCCAGCAGCTTAGAGCGGGTGGATACGCAGTATTTT.

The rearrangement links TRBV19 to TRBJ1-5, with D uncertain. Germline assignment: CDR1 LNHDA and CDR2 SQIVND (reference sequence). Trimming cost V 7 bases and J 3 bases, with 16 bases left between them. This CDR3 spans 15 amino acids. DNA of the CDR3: TGTGCCAGTACCTCCTGGCTAGCCTACAATCAGCCCCAGCATTTT. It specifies CASTSWLAYNQPQHF.

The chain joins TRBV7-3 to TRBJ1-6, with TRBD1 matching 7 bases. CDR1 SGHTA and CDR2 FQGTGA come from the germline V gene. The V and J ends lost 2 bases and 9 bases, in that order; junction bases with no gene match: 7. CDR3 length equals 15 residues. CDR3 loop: CASSLPGQARSPLHF. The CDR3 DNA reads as TGTGCCAGCAGCTTACCCGGACAGGCGCGTTCACCCCTCCACTTT.

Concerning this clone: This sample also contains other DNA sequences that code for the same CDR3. The CDR3 region is CASSRDRGRDNSPLHF. CDR3 sequence (DNA): TGCGCCAGCAGCCGGGACAGGGGAAGGGATAATTCACCCCTCCACTTT. This sequence joins TRBV5-1 and TRBJ1-6, with 10 bases aligning to TRBD1. Germline CDR1 is SGHRS and CDR2 is YFSETQ. The J segment lost 5 bases and the V segment lost 4 bases, leaving 6 bases of the junction unmatched. This CDR3 spans 16 amino acids.

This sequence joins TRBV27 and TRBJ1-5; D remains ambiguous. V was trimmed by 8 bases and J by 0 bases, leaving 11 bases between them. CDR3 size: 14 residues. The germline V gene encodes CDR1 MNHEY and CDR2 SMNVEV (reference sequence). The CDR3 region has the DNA TGTGCCAGCTCTCCACGGGATAGCAATCAGCCCCAGCATTTT. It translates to CASSPRDSNQPQHF.

CDR3 in amino acids: CASSPARVSYNEQFF. CDR3 sequence (DNA): TGTGCCAGCTCACCCGCCCGCGTCTCCTACAATGAGCAGTTCTTC. This rearrangement joins TRBV18 to TRBJ2-1; D is uncertain. This CDR3 spans 15 amino acids. CDR1 and CDR2 (germline): KGHSH, LQKENI. Trimming stripped 3 bases from V and 0 bases from J, with 9 bases between. Complete variable domain (other parts from reference TRBV18 and TRBJ2-1): NAGVMQNPRHLVRRRGQEARLRCSPMKGHSHVYWYRQLPEEGLKFMVYLQKENIIDESGMPKERFSAEFPKEGPSILRIQQVVRGDSAAYFCASSPARVSYNEQFFGPGTRLTVL.

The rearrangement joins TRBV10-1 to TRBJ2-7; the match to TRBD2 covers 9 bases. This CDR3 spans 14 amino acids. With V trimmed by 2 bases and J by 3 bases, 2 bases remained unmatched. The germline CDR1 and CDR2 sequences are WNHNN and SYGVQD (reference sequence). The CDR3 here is CASSENSGGYEQYF. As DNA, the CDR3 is TGCGCCAGCAGTGAGAATAGCGGGGGCTACGAGCAGTACTTC.

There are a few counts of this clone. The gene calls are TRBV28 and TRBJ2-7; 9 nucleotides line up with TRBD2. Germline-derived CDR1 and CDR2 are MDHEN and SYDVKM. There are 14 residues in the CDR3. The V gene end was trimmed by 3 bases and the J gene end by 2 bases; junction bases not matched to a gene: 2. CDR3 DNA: TGTGCCAGCAGTTTGACTAGCGGCCCCTACGAGCAGTACTTC. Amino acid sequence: CASSLTSGPYEQYF. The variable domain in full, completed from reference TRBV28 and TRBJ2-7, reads DVKVTQSSRYLVKRTGEKVFLECVQDMDHENMFWYRQDPGLGLRLIYFSYDVKMKEKGDIPEGYSVSREKKERFSLILESASTNQTSMYLCASSLTSGPYEQYFGPGTRLTVT.

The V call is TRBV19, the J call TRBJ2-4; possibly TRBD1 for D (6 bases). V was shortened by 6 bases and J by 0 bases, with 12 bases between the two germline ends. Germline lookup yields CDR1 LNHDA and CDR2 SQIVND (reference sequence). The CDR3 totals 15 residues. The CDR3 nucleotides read TGTGCCAGTAGCCAAACAGGGATAGCCAAAAACATTCAGTACTTC. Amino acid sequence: CASSQTGIAKNIQYF.

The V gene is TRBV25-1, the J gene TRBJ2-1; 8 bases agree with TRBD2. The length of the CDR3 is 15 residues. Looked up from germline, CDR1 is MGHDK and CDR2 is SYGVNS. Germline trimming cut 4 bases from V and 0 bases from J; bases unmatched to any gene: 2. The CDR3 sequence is CASSGREGSYNEQFF. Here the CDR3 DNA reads TGTGCCAGCAGTGGTCGGGAGGGCTCCTACAATGAGCAGTTCTTC.

CDR3 bases: TGTGCCAGCAGCTTGCTCCGGGACAGGGTAAACGAGCAGTACTTC. This codes for CASSLLRDRVNEQYF. The gene calls are TRBV7-2 and TRBJ2-7; 9 positions agree with TRBD1. CDR1 is SGHTA and CDR2 is FQGNSA in the germline V gene. CDR3 length equals 15 residues. V shed 3 bases, J shed 5 bases, and the junction held 8 bases outside the gene matches.

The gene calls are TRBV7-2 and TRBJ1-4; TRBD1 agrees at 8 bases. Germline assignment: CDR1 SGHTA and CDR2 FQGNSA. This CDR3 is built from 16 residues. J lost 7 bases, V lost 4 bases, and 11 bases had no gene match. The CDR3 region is CASSSSMTGATEKLFF. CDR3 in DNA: TGTGCCAGCAGCTCCTCAATGACAGGGGCTACTGAAAAACTGTTTTTT. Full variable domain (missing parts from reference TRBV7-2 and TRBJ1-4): GAGVSQSPSNKVTEKGKDVELRCDPISGHTALYWYRQSLGQGLEFLIYFQGNSAPDKSGLPSDRFSAERTGGSVSTLTIQRTQQEDSAVYLCASSSSMTGATEKLFFGSGTQLSVL.

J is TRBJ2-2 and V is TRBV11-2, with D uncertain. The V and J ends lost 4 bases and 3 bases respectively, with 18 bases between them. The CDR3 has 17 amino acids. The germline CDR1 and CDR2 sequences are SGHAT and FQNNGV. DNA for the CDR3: TGTGCCAGCAGCTCATTATTTGGGCTGTCAGACACCGGGGAGCTGTTTTTT. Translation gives CASSSLFGLSDTGELFF. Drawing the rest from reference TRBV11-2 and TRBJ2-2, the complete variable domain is EAGVAQSPRYKIIEKRQSVAFWCNPISGHATLYWYQQILGQGPKLLIQFQNNGVVDDSQLPKDRFSAERLKGVDSTLKIQPAKLEDSAVYLCASSSLFGLSDTGELFFGEGSRLTVL.

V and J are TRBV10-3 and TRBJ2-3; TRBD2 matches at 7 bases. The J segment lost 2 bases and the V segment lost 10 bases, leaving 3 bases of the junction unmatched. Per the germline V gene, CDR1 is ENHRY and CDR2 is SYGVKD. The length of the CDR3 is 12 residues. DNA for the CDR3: TGTGCCACGGGGACTAACACAGATACGCAGTATTTT. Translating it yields CATGTNTDTQYF.

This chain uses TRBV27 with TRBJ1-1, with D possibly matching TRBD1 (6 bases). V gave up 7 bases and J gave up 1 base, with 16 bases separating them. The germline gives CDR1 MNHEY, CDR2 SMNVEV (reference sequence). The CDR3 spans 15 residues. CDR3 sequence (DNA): TGTGCCAGCATACGCCAGACAGGAGCGAACACTGAAGCTTTCTTT. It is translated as CASIRQTGANTEAFF.

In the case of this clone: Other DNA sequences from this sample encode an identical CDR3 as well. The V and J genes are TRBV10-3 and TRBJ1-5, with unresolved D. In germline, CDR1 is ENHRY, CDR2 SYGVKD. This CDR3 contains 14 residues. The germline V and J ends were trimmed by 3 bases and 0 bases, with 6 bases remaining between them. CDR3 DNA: TGTGCCATCAGTGATTCAAATAGCAATCAGCCCCAGCATTTT. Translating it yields CAISDSNSNQPQHF.

The CDR3 region has the DNA TGCAGCGCCCGGTCCCGGGACAGGGCCCTAAGGGAGACCCAGTACTTC. Residues: CSARSRDRALRETQYF. The genes are TRBV29-1 and TRBJ2-5, with 9 bases lining up with TRBD1. The germline CDR1 and CDR2 sequences are SQVTM and ANQGSEA. CDR3 size: 16 residues. V was pared by 7 bases and J by 5 bases, with 17 bases of the junction left unmatched.

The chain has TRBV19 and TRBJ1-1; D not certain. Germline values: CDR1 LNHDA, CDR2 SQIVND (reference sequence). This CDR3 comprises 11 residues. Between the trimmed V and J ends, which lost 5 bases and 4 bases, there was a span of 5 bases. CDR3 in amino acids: CASSSFTEAFF. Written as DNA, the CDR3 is TGTGCCAGTAGTTCCTTCACTGAAGCTTTCTTT.

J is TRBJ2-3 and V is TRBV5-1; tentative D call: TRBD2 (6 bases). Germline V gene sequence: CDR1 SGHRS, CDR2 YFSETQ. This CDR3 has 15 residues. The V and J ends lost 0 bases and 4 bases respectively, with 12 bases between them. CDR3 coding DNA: TGCGCCAGCAGCTTGGGGCCCGGGGGTGCAGATACGCAGTATTTT. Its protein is CASSLGPGGADTQYF.

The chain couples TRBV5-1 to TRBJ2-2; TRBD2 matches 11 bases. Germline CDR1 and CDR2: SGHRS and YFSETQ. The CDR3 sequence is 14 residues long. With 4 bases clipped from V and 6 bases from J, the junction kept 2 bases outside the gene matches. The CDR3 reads CASSLSGGAGELFF. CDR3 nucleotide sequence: TGCGCCAGCAGCCTTAGCGGGGGGGCCGGGGAGCTGTTTTTT.

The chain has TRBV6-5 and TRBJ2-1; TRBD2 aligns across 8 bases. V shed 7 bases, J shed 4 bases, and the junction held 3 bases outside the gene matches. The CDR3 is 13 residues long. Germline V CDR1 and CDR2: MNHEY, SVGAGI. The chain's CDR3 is CASNLAGYNEQFF. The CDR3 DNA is TGTGCCAGCAACTTAGCGGGATACAATGAGCAGTTCTTC.

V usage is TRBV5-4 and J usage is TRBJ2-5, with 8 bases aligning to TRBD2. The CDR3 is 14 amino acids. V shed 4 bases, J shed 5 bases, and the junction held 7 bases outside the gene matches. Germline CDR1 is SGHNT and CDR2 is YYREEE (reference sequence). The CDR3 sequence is CASSTRTSWETQYF. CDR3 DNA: TGTGCCAGCAGCACTCGGACTAGCTGGGAGACCCAGTACTTC.